This TCR beta chain was identified during a study of T-cell memory formation after mild COVID-19. Regarding the study as a whole: The CD4+ clones that contracted clustered mainly within CM and EM, and the CD8+ clones concentrated in EMRA.

Remarks on this clonotype: Its antigen remains unknown.

TCRdb re-analysed the 5' RACE reads in MiXCR, keeping a single row per CDR3 protein. The sample has approximately 350,000 distinct CDR3 sequences; about 15% are singletons. The material sequenced was PBMCs or a T cell subset sorted from them (not recorded which). The clonotype was recovered from a man younger than 35 who had mild COVID-19 (a few samples of this study predate the infection). Cell type and time point are not known.

CDR3 coding DNA: TGTGCCAGCTCGCAACAGGGGGCTAGGGACACTGAAGCTTTCTTT. Amino acids: CASSQQGARDTEAFF. The chain is built from TRBV18 and TRBJ1-1; 9 bases are a match to TRBD1. The germline gives CDR1 KGHSH, CDR2 LQKENI. CDR3 length: 15 residues. V shed 6 bases and J 3 bases; nucleotides not matched to a gene: 8.